This entry lists 26 T cell receptor beta chains sequenced from one sample in a study of T cells in Graves' hyperthyroidism and ophthalmopathy. TCR beta CDR3 region amplification was performed from RNA transcripts. Carried out on the TCR CDR3, a first-round RT-PCR used the HTBI primer set. TCRdb re-derived calls from the multiplex PCR reads in MiXCR, one entry per CDR3 protein. Of 30,000 to 40,000 distinct CDR3 sequences listed, under 60% are singletons. Source material: blood. These receptors were collected from a man aged 40-55 years with Graves' ophthalmopathy.

The J gene is TRBJ2-5, the V gene TRBV20-1, with TRBD2 matching over 11 bases. This CDR3 has 15 residues. Germline V gene sequence: CDR1 DFQATT, CDR2 SNEGSKA (reference sequence). Germline trimming cut 4 bases from V and 4 bases from J; bases unmatched to any gene: 8. This CDR3 reads CSATQHLAGGETQYF. DNA of the CDR3: TGCAGTGCTACGCAGCACCTAGCGGGGGGAGAGACCCAGTACTTC.

The rearrangement joins TRBV5-1 to TRBJ1-1; possible D gene TRBD1, 5 bases. The V and J ends lost 0 bases and 4 bases respectively, with 13 bases between them. Looked up from germline, CDR1 is SGHRS and CDR2 is YFSETQ. The CDR3 has 15 amino acids. The CDR3: CASSLAVGVSTEAFF. The CDR3 bases are TGCGCCAGCAGCTTGGCAGTGGGGGTTAGCACTGAAGCTTTCTTT.

At least ten counts were recorded for this clonotype. It may be a read error: a sequence one base away is much more abundant. The rearrangement uses TRBV2 and TRBJ1-2; D not certain. Germline assignment: CDR1 SNHLY and CDR2 FYNNEI. This CDR3 has 14 residues. V lost 6 bases and J 1 base, leaving 12 bases between the germline ends. In DNA form, the CDR3 reads TGTGCCAGCAGCCGCATGGGAGGTAACTATGGCTACACCTTC. It is translated as CASSRMGGNYGYTF.

CDR3 sequence (DNA): TGTGCCACCAAGCGGACCCGCCTAGATACGCAGTATTTT. This sequence encodes CATKRTRLDTQYF. This rearrangement joins TRBV19 to TRBJ2-3, with a possible D match to TRBD2 (5 bases). V shed 10 bases and J shed 5 bases, with 16 bases lying between them. Germline CDR1 is LNHDA and CDR2 is SQIVND (reference sequence). The CDR3 loop spans 13 amino acids. The complete variable domain, with remaining parts taken from reference TRBV19 and TRBJ2-3, reads DGGITQSPKYLFRKEGQNVTLSCEQNLNHDAMYWYRQDPGQGLRLIYYSQIVNDFQKGDIAEGYSVSREKKESFPLTVTSAQKNPTAFYLCATKRTRLDTQYFGPGTRLTVL.

This sequence joins TRBV6-5 and TRBJ2-5; tentatively, D is TRBD1 or TRBD2 (7 bases each). Germline V CDR1 and CDR2: MNHEY, SVGAGI. V was cut by 4 bases and J by 5 bases, with 23 bases left in between. The length of the CDR3 is 17 residues. As DNA, the CDR3 is TGTGCCAGCAGTTCCCGGACAGGCGTGTCGGGGGGTGAGACCCAGTACTTC. Its protein is CASSSRTGVSGGETQYF.

The gene calls are TRBV7-2 and TRBJ2-7; maybe TRBD1 (6 bases). The CDR3 is made up of 13 amino acids. Germline V gene lookup returns CDR1 SGHTA and CDR2 FQGNSA. Trimming cost V 5 bases and J 4 bases, with 12 bases left between them. The CDR3 DNA follows: TGTGCCAGCAGCAGGGGCAGGGGTTACGAGCAGTACTTC. Protein product: CASSRGRGYEQYF.

The table lists this clonotype with many counts. The rearrangement joins TRBV28 to TRBJ2-3; TRBD2 agrees at 8 bases. V shed 6 bases and J 9 bases; nucleotides not matched to a gene: 14. The CDR3 extends over 15 amino acids. CDR1 and CDR2 (germline): MDHEN, SYDVKM. CDR3 loop: CASSLGLATRGTQYF. In nucleotides, the CDR3 is TGTGCCAGCAGCCTCGGACTAGCCACCCGGGGAACGCAGTATTTT.

The chain links TRBV20-1 to TRBJ2-5, with 7 bases identical to TRBD2. Germline CDR1 reads DFQATT; CDR2 reads SNEGSKA (reference sequence). The CDR3 contains 15 residues. J was trimmed by 4 bases and V by 7 bases; bases with no gene match: 15. CDR3 amino acids: CSGIDAKTGGETQYF. The DNA for the CDR3 is TGCAGTGGAATAGATGCGAAGACGGGGGGAGAGACCCAGTACTTC.

At least ten counts were recorded for this clonotype. The rearrangement links TRBV7-8 to TRBJ2-1; D may be TRBD2 (6 bases). Germline lookup yields CDR1 SGHVS and CDR2 FQNEAQ. CDR3 length: 15 amino acids. V lost 4 bases and J 8 bases, leaving 18 bases between the germline ends. The DNA of the CDR3 is TGTGCCAGCAGCTCCGGGGGTGGGAGGTGGGATGAGCAGTTCTTC. This codes for CASSSGGGRWDEQFF.

This clonotype is categorized as medium-sized. V and J are TRBV10-3 and TRBJ2-1; D remains ambiguous. Trimming took off 2 bases at V and 0 bases at J, with 8 bases between the two ends. CDR1 is ENHRY and CDR2 is SYGVKD in the germline V gene. This CDR3 is 15 amino acids long. The CDR3 is CAISEGESSYNEQFF. The CDR3 DNA follows: TGTGCCATCAGTGAGGGGGAAAGCTCCTACAATGAGCAGTTCTTC.

Points on this clonotype: With a much larger clone just one base away, this may be a read error. This rearrangement joins TRBV4-1 to TRBJ1-4, with D possibly TRBD1 on 5 matching bases. The CDR3 has 19 residues. CDR1 is MGHRA, CDR2 YSYEKL, per germline. CDR3: CASSQSRDEVSATNEKLSF. The CDR3 nucleotides are TGCGCCAGCAGCCAGAGCCGGGACGAGGTGTCTGCAACTAATGAAAAACTGTCTTTT.

This chain joins TRBV20-1 and TRBJ2-5; D possibly matches TRBD1 or TRBD2 (5 bases each). Germline CDR1 DFQATT, CDR2 SNEGSKA (reference sequence). The CDR3 extends over 14 amino acids. V lost 3 bases, J lost 1 base, and 12 bases lay in between. In DNA form, the CDR3 reads TGCAGTGCTAGCGCATCCGGGACCCAAGAGACCCAGTACTTC. It encodes CSASASGTQETQYF.

The gene calls are TRBV7-2 and TRBJ2-5; perhaps TRBD1 as D (5 bases). Trimming took 2 bases from V and 2 from J, leaving 9 bases between them. Germline CDR1 is SGHTA and CDR2 is FQGNSA. This CDR3 comprises 14 residues. Here the CDR3 reads CASSLQGWQETQYF. The CDR3 nucleotides read TGTGCCAGCAGCTTACAGGGTTGGCAAGAGACCCAGTACTTC.

A note on this clonotype: This CDR3 is missing its conserved last phenylalanine or tryptophan, likely due to a read error. The genes are TRBV14 and TRBJ2-5; D is unresolved. Germline V CDR1 and CDR2: SGHDN, FVKESK. This CDR3 spans 14 amino acids. Trimming stripped 3 bases from V and 3 bases from J, with 11 bases between. In DNA, the CDR3 is TGTGCCAGCAGCCAGATAACAGAGGAAGAGACCCAGTACTGC. Protein product: CASSQITEEETQYC.

This clonotype appeared many times. This chain links TRBV28 with TRBJ1-5; 7 bases match TRBD1. The V gene's germline CDR1 is MDHEN and CDR2 SYDVKM. V lost 5 bases, J lost 0 bases, and 4 bases stayed unmatched. CDR3 length: 15 residues. The CDR3 region has the DNA TGTGCCAGCAGTCGACAGGGACTTAGCAATCAGCCCCAGCATTTT. Protein: CASSRQGLSNQPQHF.

This clonotype was counted a single time. The chain employs TRBV20-1 and TRBJ1-5, with a tentative D call TRBD1 (5 bases). This CDR3 is built from 13 residues. The V end lost 8 bases, the J end lost 5 bases, and 16 bases lay between the germline ends. Germline CDR1 and CDR2: DFQATT and SNEGSKA (reference sequence). The CDR3 loop reads CSPGSGQHQPQHF. The CDR3 DNA follows: TGCAGTCCAGGCTCAGGGCAGCATCAGCCCCAGCATTTT.

This chain uses TRBV20-1 with TRBJ1-2; D is possibly TRBD1 (6 bases). Trimming left V 3 bases short and J 8 bases short, with 10 bases between. Germline loops: CDR1 DFQATT, CDR2 SNEGSKA (reference sequence). This CDR3 is 11 amino acids long. For the CDR3, the DNA is TGCAGTGCTAGGGACAGCTCCGGCTACACCTTC. Its translation: CSARDSSGYTF.

This clonotype was observed at least ten times. The V and J genes are TRBV19 and TRBJ1-5, with a possible D match to TRBD1 (6 bases). V was clipped by 7 bases and J by 6 bases, with 16 bases between them. Germline CDR1 and CDR2: LNHDA and SQIVND (reference sequence). CDR3 length equals 14 residues. In DNA form, the CDR3 reads TGTGCCAGTACCCCCCAGGGGAAAAGTCAGCCCCAGCATTTT. It codes for CASTPQGKSQPQHF.

The chain carries TRBV5-1 and TRBJ1-3; 8 positions agree with TRBD1. The CDR3 runs 15 residues. The germline gives CDR1 SGHRS, CDR2 YFSETQ. Trimming took 0 bases from V and 4 from J; bases not matched to a gene: 3. CDR3 sequence reads: CASSLDRGSGNTIYF. DNA for the CDR3: TGCGCCAGCAGCTTGGACAGGGGGTCAGGAAACACCATATATTTT.

The sample holds many counts of this clonotype. The J gene is TRBJ1-1, the V gene TRBV7-9, with 7 bases that match TRBD1. CDR1 is SEHNR and CDR2 is FQNEAQ in the germline V gene (reference sequence). J gave up 12 bases and V 0 bases, and 7 bases lay outside the gene matches. This CDR3 region has 13 residues. The CDR3 protein is CASSLARDRETFF. The CDR3 DNA follows: TGTGCCAGCAGCTTAGCGAGGGACAGAGAAACTTTCTTT.

By proportion, this clonotype is medium-sized. The chain employs TRBV29-1 and TRBJ2-1, with 11 nucleotides matching TRBD1. The CDR3 totals 12 residues. V lost 6 bases and J lost 9; bases outside the gene matches: 4. Germline assignment: CDR1 SQVTM and CDR2 ANQGSEA. The CDR3 region is CSVQGTGGEQFF. CDR3 bases: TGCAGCGTCCAAGGGACAGGGGGTGAGCAGTTCTTC.

The chain recombines TRBV9 with TRBJ2-7; TRBD1 agrees at 8 bases. CDR1 is SGDLS, CDR2 YYNGEE, per germline. CDR3 length: 14 amino acids. J gave up 6 bases and V 0 bases, and 5 bases lay outside the gene matches. CDR3 residues: CASSVESGGSEQYF. CDR3 nucleotide sequence: TGTGCCAGCAGCGTAGAGTCAGGGGGCTCCGAGCAGTACTTC. Combining the CDR3 with reference TRBV9 and TRBJ2-7 gives the whole variable domain DSGVTQTPKHLITATGQRVTLRCSPRSGDLSVYWYQQSLDQGLQFLIQYYNGEERAKGNILERFSAQQFPDLHSELNLSSLELGDSALYFCASSVESGGSEQYFGPGTRLTVT.

Many counts were recorded for this clonotype. This rearrangement joins TRBV5-1 to TRBJ1-6; D is ambiguous. V was cut by 5 bases and J by 4 bases, with 7 bases left in between. The germline V gene encodes CDR1 SGHRS and CDR2 YFSETQ. This CDR3 has 13 residues. The DNA of the CDR3 is TGCGCCAGCAGACCAACTTATAATTCACCCCTCCACTTT. Translating it yields CASRPTYNSPLHF. Based on the CDR3 plus reference TRBV5-1 and TRBJ1-6, the full variable domain is KAGVTQTPRYLIKTRGQQVTLSCSPISGHRSVSWYQQTPGQGLQFLFEYFSETQRNKGNFPGRFSGRQFSNSRSEMNVSTLELGDSALYLCASRPTYNSPLHFGNGTRLTVT.

The V gene is TRBV29-1, the J gene TRBJ2-5; 7 bases map to TRBD1. The germline V gene encodes CDR1 SQVTM and CDR2 ANQGSEA. The CDR3 spans 12 residues. With 4 bases clipped from V and 1 base from J, the junction kept 0 bases outside the gene matches. The CDR3: CSVGDSQETQYF. Here the CDR3 DNA reads TGCAGCGTTGGGGACAGCCAAGAGACCCAGTACTTC.

The chain links TRBV7-2 to TRBJ2-3; 7 bases align to TRBD2. The V gene end was trimmed by 5 bases and the J gene end by 13 bases; junction bases not matched to a gene: 9. The CDR3 sequence is 12 residues long. The germline CDR1 and CDR2 sequences are SGHTA and FQGNSA. The CDR3: CASSLQAGREYF. CDR3 bases: TGTGCCAGCAGCCTTCAAGCGGGAAGGGAGTATTTT.

In the case of this clonotype: The junction departs from germline at one end; a sequencing error may be responsible. The J gene is TRBJ1-5, the V gene TRBV19; D perhaps matches TRBD1 (5 bases). CDR3 size: 13 residues. Germline V gene lookup returns CDR1 LNHDA and CDR2 SQIVND (reference sequence). As DNA, the CDR3 is TGTGCCAGTAGTCCCTGGGGCAACCAGCCCCAGCATTTT. It translates to CASSPWGNQPQHF.